A selection of T cell receptor beta chains follows, all from one sample in a study of blood T cell repertoires in COVID-19. Sequenced by immunoSEQ multiplex PCR; TCRdb stores in-frame clones only, minus some. The repertoire consists of just under 250,000 clones, with approximately 86% occurring once and the leading ten covering just over 3%. Sample: peripheral blood. Receptors were obtained from a woman aged 30 to 39 who had recovered from COVID-19. Both conserved end residues are part of each CDR3. Each record gives: J gene, D gene, V gene, clone size, CDR3 protein, CDR3 DNA. A D gene is named only where the DNA matches it firmly. Where a row states a size, it is once, few, many or the class of an expanded clone; other rows omit it.

TRBJ2-1	NA	TRBV1	NA	CTSSQSLADEQFF	TGCACCAGCAGCCAATCGCTTGCGGATGAGCAGTTCTTC
TRBJ1-4	NA	TRBV6-5	NA	CASSYLATNEKLFF	TGTGCCAGCAGTTATCTAGCAACTAATGAAAAACTGTTTTTT
TRBJ2-2	NA	TRBV4-2	NA	CASSQAGTSTGELFF	TGTGCCAGCAGCCAAGCCGGGACAAGCACCGGGGAGCTGTTTTTT
TRBJ2-7	TRBD2	TRBV6-2/TRBV6-3	NA	CASSMIGRGVNEQYF	TGTGCCAGCAGTATGATTGGACGGGGGGTTAACGAGCAGTACTTC
TRBJ1-1	TRBD1	TRBV9	few	CASSTTGVNTEAFF	TGTGCCAGCAGCACGACAGGGGTGAACACTGAAGCTTTCTTT
TRBJ1-5	TRBD1	TRBV5-1	once	CASMDLGQGLWEQHF	TGCGCCAGCATGGACTTGGGACAGGGCCTTTGGGAGCAGCATTTT
TRBJ2-7	NA	TRBV5-1	NA	CASSLYYEQYF	TGCGCCAGCAGCTTGTACTACGAGCAGTACTTC
TRBJ2-1	NA	TRBV7-9	NA	CASSSTGFRYNEQFF	TGTGCCAGCAGCTCGACAGGCTTCAGGTACAATGAGCAGTTCTTC
TRBJ2-1	NA	TRBV11-2	NA	CASSLGVMQGSFHEQFF	TGTGCCAGCAGCTTAGGGGTGATGCAGGGATCGTTTCATGAGCAGTTCTTC
TRBJ2-2	NA	TRBV12-3/TRBV12-4	few	CASSWRYTGELFF	TGTGCCAGCAGTTGGAGATACACCGGGGAGCTGTTTTTT
TRBJ2-7	TRBD2	TRBV5-1	NA	CASSLRGEGTYEQYF	TGCGCCAGCAGCTTGAGAGGGGAGGGGACCTACGAGCAGTACTTC
TRBJ2-1	TRBD2	TRBV7-2	NA	CASSLVGTSGGRSYNEQFF	TGTGCCAGCAGCTTAGTAGGGACTAGCGGGGGGAGATCCTACAATGAGCAGTTCTTC
TRBJ1-1	TRBD1	TRBV10-2	NA	CASSEWTGPNTEAFF	TGCGCCAGCAGTGAGTGGACAGGGCCGAACACTGAAGCTTTCTTT
TRBJ1-1	NA	TRBV7-6	NA	CASSREGVWGRFTEAFF	TGTGCCAGCAGCAGAGAGGGGGTCTGGGGGCGATTTACTGAAGCTTTCTTT
TRBJ1-4	NA	TRBV5-6	NA	CASKSGHWKEKLFF	TGTGCCAGCAAATCGGGACATTGGAAGGAAAAACTGTTTTTT
TRBJ1-5	TRBD1	TRBV24-1	NA	CATSAGGDQPQHF	TGTGCCACCAGTGCAGGGGGCGATCAGCCCCAGCATTTT
TRBJ1-1	NA	TRBV7-9	NA	CASSLGGSGTEAFF	TGTGCCAGCAGCTTAGGTGGGTCGGGGACTGAAGCTTTCTTT